The present T cell receptor beta chain was sequenced within a study of shared clonotypes between healthy human individuals. Germline loops: CDR1 MNHEY, CDR2 SMNVEV (reference sequence). With 5 bases removed from V and 5 bases from J, the gap between germline ends came to 16 bases. CDR3 length equals 15 residues. TCRdb's table, derived via immunoSEQ multiplex PCR, lists solely in-frame clones and lacks some. The profile covers more than 600,000 clones, with 90% to 95% appearing a single time and 24% taken by the ten largest. Study-level findings and limits: Sharing across a few donors was seen in about 5% of naive CD4 clonotypes.

CD45RO-negative, CCR7-selected cells formed the naive CD8 fraction, which excluded terminally differentiated effector memory CD45RA+ cells. Comment on this clone: Its antigen remains unidentified.

This TCR derives from a man aged 25 to 40 in good health. The chain links TRBV27 to TRBJ2-1; TRBD1 is a possible D gene (6 bases). Specimen: naive CD8+ T cells sorted from blood. CDR3 coding DNA: TGTGCCAGCAGTCCAAACACAGGGAAACACAATGAGCAGTTCTTC. It encodes CASSPNTGKHNEQFF.